The clone carrying this T cell receptor (beta chain) was counted between two and nine times. Its antigen remains unidentified. Trimming stripped 3 bases from V and 9 bases from J, with 14 bases between. The CDR3 sequence is 13 residues long. CDR1 is SGHVS and CDR2 is FNYEAQ in the germline V gene. TCRdb called the reads again in MiXCR, with one record for every CDR3 protein. Here the sample spans hundreds of thousands of distinct CDR3 sequences, roughly a third being singletons. The entry originates in a study of T cell repertoires in cytomegalovirus infection. Across the whole study: It was recently identified HLA-C-restricted and well-studied HLA-B-restricted CMV epitopes that the study used.

Overall study findings and caveats: CMV-specific TCR beta clonotypes restricted by HLA-C dominated the ex vivo response.

This clonotype was obtained from a human donor in good health (CMV status not recorded). Some clones in this sample may be carry-over from other donors' samples. This sample comprised cultured PBMCs, obtained from culture after CMV antigen stimulation. The chain uses TRBV7-6 and TRBJ2-5; unclear D gene. The CDR3, as DNA: TGTGCCAGCAGCTTTTCTTCCCCTCAGGCCCAGTACTTC. Amino acid sequence: CASSFSSPQAQYF.